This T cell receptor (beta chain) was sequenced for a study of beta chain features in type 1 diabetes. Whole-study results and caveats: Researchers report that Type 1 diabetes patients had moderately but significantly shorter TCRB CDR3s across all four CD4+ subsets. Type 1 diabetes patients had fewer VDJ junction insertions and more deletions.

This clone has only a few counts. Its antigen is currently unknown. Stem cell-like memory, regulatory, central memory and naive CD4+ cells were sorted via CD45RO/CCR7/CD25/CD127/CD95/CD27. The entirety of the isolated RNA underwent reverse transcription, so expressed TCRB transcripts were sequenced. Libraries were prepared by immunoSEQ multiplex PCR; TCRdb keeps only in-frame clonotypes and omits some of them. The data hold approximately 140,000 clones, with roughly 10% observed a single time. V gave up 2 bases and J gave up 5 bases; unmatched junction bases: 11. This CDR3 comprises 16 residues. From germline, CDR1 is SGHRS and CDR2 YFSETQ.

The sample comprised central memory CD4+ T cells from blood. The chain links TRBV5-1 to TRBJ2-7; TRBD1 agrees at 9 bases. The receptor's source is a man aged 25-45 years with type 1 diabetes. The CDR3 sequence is CASSFIPGQGNHEQYF. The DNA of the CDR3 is TGCGCCAGCAGCTTTATACCGGGACAGGGAAACCACGAGCAGTACTTC. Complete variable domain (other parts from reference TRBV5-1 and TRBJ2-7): KAGVTQTPRYLIKTRGQQVTLSCSPISGHRSVSWYQQTPGQGLQFLFEYFSETQRNKGNFPGRFSGRQFSNSRSEMNVSTLELGDSALYLCASSFIPGQGNHEQYFGPGTRLTVT.